This TCR beta chain appears in the sequencing data of a study of blood T cell repertoires in COVID-19. This clone appeared a few times. This CDR3 spans 15 amino acids. Germline CDR1 and CDR2: SGHTS and YDEGEE. The V and J ends lost 1 base and 0 bases respectively, with 9 bases between them. Profiling relied on immunoSEQ multiplex PCR, and the TCRdb table lists in-frame clones only, not all of them. Altogether tens of thousands of clones are present, 91% being singletons, with the ten largest covering roughly 5.7%. The receptor was isolated from a human donor in a cohort sampled during active COVID-19. This chain connects TRBV5-8 to TRBJ2-3; D not certain. Sequenced sample: peripheral blood. CDR3: CASSLYGSSTDTQYF. The DNA of the CDR3 is TGTGCCAGCAGCTTGTACGGGTCAAGCACAGATACGCAGTATTTT.